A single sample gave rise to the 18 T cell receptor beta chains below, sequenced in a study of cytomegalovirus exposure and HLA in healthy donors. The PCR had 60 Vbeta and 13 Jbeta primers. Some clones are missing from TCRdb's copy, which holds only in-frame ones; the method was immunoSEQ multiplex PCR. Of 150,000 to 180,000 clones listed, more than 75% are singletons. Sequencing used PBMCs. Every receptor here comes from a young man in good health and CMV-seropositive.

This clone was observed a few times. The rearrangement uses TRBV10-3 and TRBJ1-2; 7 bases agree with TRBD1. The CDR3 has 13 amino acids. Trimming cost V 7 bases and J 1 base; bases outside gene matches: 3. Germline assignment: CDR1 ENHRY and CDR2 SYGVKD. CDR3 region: CAIKDRDNYGYTF. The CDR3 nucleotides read TGTGCCATCAAAGACAGGGATAACTATGGCTACACCTTC.

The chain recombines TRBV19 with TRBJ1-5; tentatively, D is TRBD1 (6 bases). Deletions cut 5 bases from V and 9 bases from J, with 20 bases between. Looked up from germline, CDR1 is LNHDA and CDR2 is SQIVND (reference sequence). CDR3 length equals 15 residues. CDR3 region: CASSFEGHRMGPQHF. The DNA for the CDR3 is TGTGCCAGTAGTTTTGAGGGACACCGTATGGGGCCCCAGCATTTT.

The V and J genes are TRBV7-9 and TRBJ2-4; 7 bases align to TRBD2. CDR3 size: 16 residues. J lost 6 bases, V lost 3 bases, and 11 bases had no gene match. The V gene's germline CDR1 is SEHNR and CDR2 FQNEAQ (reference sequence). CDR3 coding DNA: TGTGCCAGCAGCTTTGGAGGGAGGGCCGGGGGAAACATTCAGTACTTC. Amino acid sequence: CASSFGGRAGGNIQYF.

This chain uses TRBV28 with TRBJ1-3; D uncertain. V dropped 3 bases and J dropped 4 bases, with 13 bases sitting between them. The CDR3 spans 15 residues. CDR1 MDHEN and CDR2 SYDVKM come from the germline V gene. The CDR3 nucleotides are TGTGCCAGCAGTTTGGACCCCCGGGGAGGAAACACCATATATTTT. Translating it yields CASSLDPRGGNTIYF.

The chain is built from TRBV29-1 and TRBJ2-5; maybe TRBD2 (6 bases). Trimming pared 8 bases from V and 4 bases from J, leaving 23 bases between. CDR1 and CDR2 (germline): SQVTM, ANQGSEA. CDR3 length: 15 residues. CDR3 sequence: CSPAVTGEMGETQYF. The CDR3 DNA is TGCAGCCCAGCCGTAACGGGAGAGATGGGAGAGACCCAGTACTTC.

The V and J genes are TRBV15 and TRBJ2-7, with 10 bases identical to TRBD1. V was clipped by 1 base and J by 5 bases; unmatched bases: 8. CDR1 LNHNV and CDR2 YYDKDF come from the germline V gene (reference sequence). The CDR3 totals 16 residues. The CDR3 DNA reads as TGTGCCACCAGCAGAGTAGGGGGACAGGGGATCCACGAGCAGTACTTC. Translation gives CATSRVGGQGIHEQYF. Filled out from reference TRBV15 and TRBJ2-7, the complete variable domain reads DAMVIQNPRYQVTQFGKPVTLSCSQTLNHNVMYWYQQKSSQAPKLLFHYYDKDFNNEADTPDNFQSRRPNTSFCFLDIRSPGLGDTAMYLCATSRVGGQGIHEQYFGPGTRLTVT.

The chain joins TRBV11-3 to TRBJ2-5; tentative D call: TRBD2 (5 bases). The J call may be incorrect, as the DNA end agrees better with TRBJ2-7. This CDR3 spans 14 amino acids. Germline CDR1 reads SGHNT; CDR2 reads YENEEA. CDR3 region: CASSPRADSYEQYF. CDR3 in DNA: TGTGCCAGCAGCCCCCGAGCGGACTCCTACGAGCAGTACTTC.

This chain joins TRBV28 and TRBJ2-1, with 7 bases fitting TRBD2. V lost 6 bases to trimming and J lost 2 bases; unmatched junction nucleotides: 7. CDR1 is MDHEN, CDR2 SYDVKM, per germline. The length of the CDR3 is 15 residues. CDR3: CASSSSGNTYNEQFF. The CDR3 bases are TGTGCCAGCAGCTCCAGCGGGAACACCTACAATGAGCAGTTCTTC.

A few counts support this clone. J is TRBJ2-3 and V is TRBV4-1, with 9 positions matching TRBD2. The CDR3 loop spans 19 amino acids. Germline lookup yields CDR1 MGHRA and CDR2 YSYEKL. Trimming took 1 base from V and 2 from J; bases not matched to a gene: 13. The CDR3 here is CASSQGKASGNLVTDTQYF. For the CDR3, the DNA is TGCGCCAGCAGCCAAGGTAAAGCTAGCGGGAACCTCGTCACAGATACGCAGTATTTT.

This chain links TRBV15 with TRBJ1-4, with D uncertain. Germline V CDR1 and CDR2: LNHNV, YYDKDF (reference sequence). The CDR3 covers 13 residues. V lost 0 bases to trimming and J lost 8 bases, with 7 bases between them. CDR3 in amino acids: CATSRDRFEKLFF. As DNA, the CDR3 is TGTGCCACCAGCAGAGATCGGTTCGAAAAACTGTTTTTT.

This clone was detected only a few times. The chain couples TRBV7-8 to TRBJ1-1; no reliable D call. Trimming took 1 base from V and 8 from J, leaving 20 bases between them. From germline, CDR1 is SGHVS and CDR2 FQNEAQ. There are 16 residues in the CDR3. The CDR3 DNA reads TGTGCCAGCAGCTTAGAGAGCGACCCGGCCCTGCGCGAAGCTTTCTTT. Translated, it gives CASSLESDPALREAFF.

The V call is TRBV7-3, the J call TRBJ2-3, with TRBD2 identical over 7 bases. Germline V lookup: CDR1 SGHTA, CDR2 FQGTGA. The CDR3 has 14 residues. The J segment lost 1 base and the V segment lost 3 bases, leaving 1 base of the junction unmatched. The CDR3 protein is CASSFREGTDTQYF. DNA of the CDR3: TGTGCCAGCAGCTTCCGGGAGGGCACAGATACGCAGTATTTT. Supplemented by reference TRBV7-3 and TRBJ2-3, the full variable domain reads GAGVSQTPSNKVTEKGKYVELRCDPISGHTALYWYRQSLGQGPEFLIYFQGTGAADDSGLPNDRFFAVRPEGSVSTLKIQRTERGDSAVYLCASSFREGTDTQYFGPGTRLTVL.

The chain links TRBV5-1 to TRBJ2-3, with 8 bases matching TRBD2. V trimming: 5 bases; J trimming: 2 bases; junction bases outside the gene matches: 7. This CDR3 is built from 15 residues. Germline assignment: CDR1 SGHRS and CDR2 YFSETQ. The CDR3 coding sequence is TGCGCCAGCAGATCAGCGGGAGATGCCACAGATACGCAGTATTTT. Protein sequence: CASRSAGDATDTQYF.

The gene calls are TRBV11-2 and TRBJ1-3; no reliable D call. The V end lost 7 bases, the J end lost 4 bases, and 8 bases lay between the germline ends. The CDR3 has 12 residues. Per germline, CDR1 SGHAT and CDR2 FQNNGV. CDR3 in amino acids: CASNTGGNTIYF. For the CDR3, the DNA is TGTGCCAGCAATACGGGGGGAAACACCATATATTTT.

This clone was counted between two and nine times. The CDR3, as DNA: TGTGCCAGCAGTGAAAGGGACACCAACCTCGCTAACTATGGCTACACCTTC. Amino acid sequence: CASSERDTNLANYGYTF. V is TRBV6-1 and J is TRBJ1-2, with D possibly TRBD1 on 6 matching bases. With 2 bases removed from V and 0 bases from J, the gap between germline ends came to 16 bases. Germline assignment: CDR1 MNHNS and CDR2 SASEGT. The CDR3 is 17 residues long.

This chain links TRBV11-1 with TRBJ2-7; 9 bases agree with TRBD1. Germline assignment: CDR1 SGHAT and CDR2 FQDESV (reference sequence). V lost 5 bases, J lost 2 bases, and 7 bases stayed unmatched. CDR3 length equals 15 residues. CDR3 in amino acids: CASSPVGTGPYEQYF. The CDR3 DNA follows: TGTGCCAGCAGCCCGGTCGGGACAGGGCCCTACGAGCAGTACTTC.

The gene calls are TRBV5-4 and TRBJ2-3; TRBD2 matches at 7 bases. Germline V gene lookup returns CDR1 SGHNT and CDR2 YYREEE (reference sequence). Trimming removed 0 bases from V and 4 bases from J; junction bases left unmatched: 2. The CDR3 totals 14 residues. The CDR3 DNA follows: TGTGCCAGCAGCTTGGGGGCGGGGGCAGATACGCAGTATTTT. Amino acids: CASSLGAGADTQYF.

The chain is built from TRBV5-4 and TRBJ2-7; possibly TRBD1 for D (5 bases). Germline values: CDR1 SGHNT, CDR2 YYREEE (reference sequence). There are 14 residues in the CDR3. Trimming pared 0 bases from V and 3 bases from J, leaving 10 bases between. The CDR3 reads CASSLVGQGYEQYF. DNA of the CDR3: TGTGCCAGCAGCTTGGTTGGACAAGGCTACGAGCAGTACTTC.